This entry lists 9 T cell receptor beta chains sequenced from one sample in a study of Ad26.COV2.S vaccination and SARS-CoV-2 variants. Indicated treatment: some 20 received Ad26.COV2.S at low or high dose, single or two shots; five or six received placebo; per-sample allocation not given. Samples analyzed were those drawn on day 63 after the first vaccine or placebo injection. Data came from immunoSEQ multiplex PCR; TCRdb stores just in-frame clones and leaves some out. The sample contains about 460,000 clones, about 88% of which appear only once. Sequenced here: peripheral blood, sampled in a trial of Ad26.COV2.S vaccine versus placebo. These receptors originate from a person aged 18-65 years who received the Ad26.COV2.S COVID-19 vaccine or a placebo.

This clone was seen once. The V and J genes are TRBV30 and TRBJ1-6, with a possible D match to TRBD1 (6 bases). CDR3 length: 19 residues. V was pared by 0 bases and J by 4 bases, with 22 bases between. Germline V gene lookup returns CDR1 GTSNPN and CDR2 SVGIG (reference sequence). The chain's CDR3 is CAWSVAQVWGASYNSPLHF. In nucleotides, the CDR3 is TGTGCCTGGAGTGTCGCCCAGGTTTGGGGGGCTTCATATAATTCACCCCTCCACTTT. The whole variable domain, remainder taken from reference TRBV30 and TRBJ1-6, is SQTIHQWPATLVQPVGSPLSLECTVEGTSNPNLYWYRQAAGRGLQLLFYSVGIGQISSEVPQNLSASRPQDRQFILSSKKLLLSDSGFYLCAWSVAQVWGASYNSPLHFGNGTRLTVT.

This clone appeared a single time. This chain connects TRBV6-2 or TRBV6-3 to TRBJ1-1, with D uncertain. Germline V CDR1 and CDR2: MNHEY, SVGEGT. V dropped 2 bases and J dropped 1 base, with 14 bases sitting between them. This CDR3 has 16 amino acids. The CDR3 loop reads CASSYDGRWQNTEAFF. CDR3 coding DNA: TGTGCCAGCAGTTACGACGGCCGGTGGCAGAACACTGAAGCTTTCTTT.

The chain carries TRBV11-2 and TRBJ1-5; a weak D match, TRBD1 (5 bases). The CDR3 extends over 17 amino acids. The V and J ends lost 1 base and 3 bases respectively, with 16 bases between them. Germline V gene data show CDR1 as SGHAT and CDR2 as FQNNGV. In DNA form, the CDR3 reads TGTGCCAGCAGCTTAGGGCTTATAAGGGGCGACAATCAGCCCCAGCATTTT. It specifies CASSLGLIRGDNQPQHF.

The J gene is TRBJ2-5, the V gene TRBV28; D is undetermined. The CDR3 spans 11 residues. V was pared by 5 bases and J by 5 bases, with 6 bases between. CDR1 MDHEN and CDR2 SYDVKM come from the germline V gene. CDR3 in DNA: TGTGCCAGCAGTAAGAGGGAGACCCAGTACTTC. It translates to CASSKRETQYF.

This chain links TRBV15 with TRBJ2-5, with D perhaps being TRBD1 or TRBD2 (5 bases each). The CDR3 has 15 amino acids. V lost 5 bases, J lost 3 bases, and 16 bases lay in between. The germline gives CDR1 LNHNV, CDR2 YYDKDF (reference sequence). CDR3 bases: TGTGCCACCAGCCGCTCTCGGGGACCTGAAGAGACCCAGTACTTC. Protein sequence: CATSRSRGPEETQYF. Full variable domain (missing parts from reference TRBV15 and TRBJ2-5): DAMVIQNPRYQVTQFGKPVTLSCSQTLNHNVMYWYQQKSSQAPKLLFHYYDKDFNNEADTPDNFQSRRPNTSFCFLDIRSPGLGDTAMYLCATSRSRGPEETQYFGPGTRLLVL.

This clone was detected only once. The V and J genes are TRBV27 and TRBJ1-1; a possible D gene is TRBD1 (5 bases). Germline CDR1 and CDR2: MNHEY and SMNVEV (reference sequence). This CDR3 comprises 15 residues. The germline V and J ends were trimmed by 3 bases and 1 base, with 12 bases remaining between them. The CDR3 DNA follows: TGTGCCAGCAGTTTGTATCAGGGCCCGAACACTGAAGCTTTCTTT. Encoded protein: CASSLYQGPNTEAFF.

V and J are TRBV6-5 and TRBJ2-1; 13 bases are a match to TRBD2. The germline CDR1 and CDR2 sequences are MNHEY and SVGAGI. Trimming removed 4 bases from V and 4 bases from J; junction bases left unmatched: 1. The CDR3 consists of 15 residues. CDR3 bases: TGTGCCAGCAGTTTACTAGCGGGGGGGTACAATGAGCAGTTCTTC. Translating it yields CASSLLAGGYNEQFF.

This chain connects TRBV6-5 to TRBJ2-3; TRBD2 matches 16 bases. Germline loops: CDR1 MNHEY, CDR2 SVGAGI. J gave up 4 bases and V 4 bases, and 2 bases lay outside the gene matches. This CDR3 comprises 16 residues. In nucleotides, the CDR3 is TGTGCCAGCAGTTGGGGACTAGCGGGAGGGTCAGATACGCAGTATTTT. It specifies CASSWGLAGGSDTQYF.

The CDR3 protein is CASSYSGRGTYEQYF. The DNA of the CDR3 is TGTGCCAGCAGTTACTCCGGGCGGGGGACCTACGAGCAGTACTTC. The V gene is TRBV6-5, the J gene TRBJ2-7; TRBD2 matches 7 bases. Germline V gives CDR1 MNHEY, CDR2 SVGAGI. V lost 0 bases and J lost 2; bases outside the gene matches: 4. CDR3 size: 15 residues.